The present T cell receptor beta chain was sequenced within a study of T cell responses to AZD1222 COVID-19 vaccine. The CDR3 has 17 residues. In germline, CDR1 is LGHDT, CDR2 YNNKEL (reference sequence). Trimming left V 0 bases short and J 2 bases short, with 14 bases between. Whole-study findings and limits: Donor demographics were predominantly white British with a female majority; clonal diversity may be underestimated. Variant regions that are unmutated are reportedly the target of nearly half of spike-specific TCRs. After two AZD1222 doses, spike-specific TCR breadth and depth rose versus day 0.

The protocol was immunoSEQ multiplex PCR, while the TCRdb copy is restricted to in-frame clones and leaves out a portion. The sample holds approximately 100,000 clones, more than 70% seen once. This clone appeared once. The antigen is not known. Second doses were pooled across both intervals (about 4 or about 12 weeks). The TCR sequence derives from an adult who received the AZD1222 COVID-19 vaccine. The specimen was peripheral blood, collected 28 days after the second AZD1222 dose. The genes are TRBV3-1 (or the pseudogene TRBV3-2) and TRBJ1-3; D might be TRBD1 (6 bases). The CDR3 protein is CASSQDGTGRAGNTIYF. Here the CDR3 DNA reads TGTGCCAGCAGCCAAGATGGTACAGGGCGGGCTGGAAACACCATATATTTT.